The 8 T cell receptor beta chains below all came from one sample that was sequenced in a study of blood T cell repertoires in COVID-19. This table comes from immunoSEQ multiplex PCR, and its TCRdb copy is limited to in-frame clones, with some not included. The sample gives about 94,000 clones, about 86% of which show up once; 10% to 15% is in the top ten. The sample consisted of peripheral blood. Receptor source: an older woman in a cohort sampled during active or convalescent COVID-19.

The rearrangement joins TRBV10-3 to TRBJ2-7; the D gene is possibly TRBD2 (5 bases). Looked up from germline, CDR1 is ENHRY and CDR2 is SYGVKD. The CDR3 consists of 13 residues. Trimming shortened V by 3 bases and J by 2 bases, and 8 bases separated the two germline ends. CDR3 loop: CAISDYSAYEQYF. In nucleotides, the CDR3 is TGTGCCATCAGTGACTATAGCGCCTACGAGCAGTACTTC.

The chain's CDR3 is CASSQVGLTNNEQFF. CDR3 coding DNA: TGCGCCAGCAGCCAAGTGGGACTCACAAACAATGAGCAGTTCTTC. The J gene is TRBJ2-1, the V gene TRBV4-1, with D possibly being TRBD2 (6 bases). Trimming shortened V by 1 base and J by 5 bases, and 12 bases separated the two germline ends. The germline V gene encodes CDR1 MGHRA and CDR2 YSYEKL. There are 15 residues in the CDR3.

In nucleotides, the CDR3 is TGTGCTAGTGGTTTGCTCCAGGGGGCGCGGGACTATGGCTACACCTTC. Amino acids: CASGLLQGARDYGYTF. This chain uses TRBV12-5 with TRBJ1-2, with 8 bases that match TRBD1. This CDR3 contains 16 residues. V lost 2 bases to trimming and J lost 3 bases; unmatched junction nucleotides: 8. Germline V gives CDR1 LGHNT, CDR2 FRNRAP.

There are a few counts of this clone. This chain uses TRBV18 with TRBJ2-7, with a possible D match to TRBD2 (5 bases). The CDR3 contains 13 residues. Germline CDR1 KGHSH, CDR2 LQKENI. V dropped 6 bases and J dropped 10 bases, with 19 bases sitting between them. CDR3 region: CASSTLEPPGQYF. The CDR3, as DNA: TGTGCCAGCTCGACTCTAGAGCCACCGGGACAGTACTTC.

The chain recombines TRBV6-5 with TRBJ1-4; D not certain. This CDR3 contains 14 residues. Germline assignment: CDR1 MNHEY and CDR2 SVGAGI. The ends were cut back, 6 bases at V and 3 bases at J, with 11 bases in the middle. Here the CDR3 DNA reads TGTGCCAGCAGGGAGGGTTGGGCTAATGAAAAACTGTTTTTT. As protein: CASREGWANEKLFF.

The chain is built from TRBV7-8 and TRBJ2-7; D might be TRBD2 (5 bases). Between the trimmed V and J ends, which lost 1 base and 1 base, there was a span of 8 bases. CDR1 SGHVS and CDR2 FQNEAQ come from the germline V gene. The CDR3 runs to 14 residues. CDR3 bases: TGTGCCAGCAGCTTAGGACTACCATCCTACGAGCAGTACTTC. Its protein product is CASSLGLPSYEQYF. Full variable domain (outside the CDR3, taken from reference TRBV7-8 and TRBJ2-7): GAGVSQSPRYKVAKRGQDVALRCDPISGHVSLFWYQQALGQGPEFLTYFQNEAQLDKSGLPSDRFFAERPEGSVSTLKIQRTQQEDSAVYLCASSLGLPSYEQYFGPGTRLTVT.

V usage is TRBV7-6 and J usage is TRBJ2-1; D is perhaps TRBD1 (5 bases). Germline CDR1 is SGHVS and CDR2 is FNYEAQ. Trimming pared 4 bases from V and 2 bases from J, leaving 15 bases between. The CDR3 runs 16 residues. The CDR3: CASSSTGPTAYNEQFF. CDR3 DNA sequence: TGTGCCAGCAGCTCCACCGGCCCGACAGCCTACAATGAGCAGTTCTTC.

The rearrangement uses TRBV6-4 and TRBJ1-5; perhaps TRBD1 as D (5 bases). The CDR3 loop spans 13 amino acids. Between the trimmed V and J ends, which lost 4 bases and 4 bases, there was a span of 8 bases. The germline V gene encodes CDR1 MRHNA and CDR2 SNTAGT. In nucleotides, the CDR3 is TGTGCCAGCAGTGCACAGGCGAATCAGCCCCAGCATTTT. Residues: CASSAQANQPQHF.